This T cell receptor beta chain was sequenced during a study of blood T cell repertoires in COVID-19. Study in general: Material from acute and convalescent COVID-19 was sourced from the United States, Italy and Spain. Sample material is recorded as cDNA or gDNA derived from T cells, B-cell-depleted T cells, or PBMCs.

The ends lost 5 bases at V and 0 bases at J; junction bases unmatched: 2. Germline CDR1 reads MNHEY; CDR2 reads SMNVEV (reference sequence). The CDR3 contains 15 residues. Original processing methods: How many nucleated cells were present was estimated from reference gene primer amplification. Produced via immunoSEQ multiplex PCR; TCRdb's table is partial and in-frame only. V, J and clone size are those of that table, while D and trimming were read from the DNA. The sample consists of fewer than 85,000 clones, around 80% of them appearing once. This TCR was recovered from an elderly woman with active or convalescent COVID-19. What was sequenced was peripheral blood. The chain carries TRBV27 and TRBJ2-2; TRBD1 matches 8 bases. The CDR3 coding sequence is TGTGCCAGCAGTCGGACAGGGCCGAACACCGGGGAGCTGTTTTTT. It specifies CASSRTGPNTGELFF.